This T cell receptor (beta chain) was documented in a study of post-analysis software for immune sequencing data. Whole-study context: Several disease courses (relapsing-remitting, secondary progressive and progressive-relapsing) of multiple sclerosis were included.

Unique-molecular-identifier-tagged TCR beta cDNA libraries were used. About half a million cDNA molecules were recovered from an input of roughly 0.85 to 10 million T cells. MiXCR, applied by TCRdb to the PCR reads, yields one record per CDR3 protein. Found here are under 900,000 distinct CDR3 sequences, around 50% of them singletons; the top ten hold approximately 4.5%. Study findings and constraints: Compared with controls, patients showed significantly lower normalized Chao1 diversity. Co-batched samples clustered tightly together by F measure.

In regard to this clonotype: As yet, its antigen is unknown.

Sequencing input: blood. The sequence derives from a girl under 18 with multiple sclerosis.

The CDR3 DNA reads TGTGCCTGGAGAAATCCCCCCGGGACAGTACCCTACGAGCAGTACTTC. This sequence encodes CAWRNPPGTVPYEQYF. The rearrangement joins TRBV30 to TRBJ2-5, with 7 bases lining up with TRBD1. The J call may be wrong; the DNA end is better matched by TRBJ2-7. The germline V gene has CDR1 GTSNPN and CDR2 SVGIG (reference sequence). The CDR3 extends over 16 amino acids.